A single sample is the source of the 5 T cell receptor beta chains below, sequenced in a study of T cell repertoires in cytomegalovirus infection. TCRdb recomputed calls from the reads with MiXCR, one row per CDR3 protein. The sample yields some 100,000 distinct CDR3 sequences, 23% seen once. Input material: CD8+ T cells from PBMCs. These receptor sequences come from a human donor in good health (CMV status not recorded). Some clones in this sample may be carry-over from other donors' samples.

This clonotype was recorded at least ten times. The chain employs TRBV11-1 and TRBJ2-7; perhaps D is TRBD1 or TRBD2 (6 bases each). Germline assignment: CDR1 SGHAT and CDR2 FQDESV (reference sequence). Deletions cut 3 bases from V and 0 bases from J, with 12 bases between. The CDR3 covers 15 residues. CDR3 sequence (DNA): TGTGCCAGCAGCTTCAAAGGGGGGCTCTCCTACGAGCAGTACTTC. Protein product: CASSFKGGLSYEQYF.

This clonotype has only one observation. The gene calls are TRBV23-1 and TRBJ1-2; 10 nucleotides agree with TRBD1. TRBV23-1 is classed as an ORF, of uncertain function. V shed 3 bases and J 2 bases; nucleotides not matched to a gene: 12. This CDR3 is 18 amino acids long. The CDR3 loop is CASSHQGQGTAINYGYTF. CDR3 bases: TGCGCCAGCAGTCATCAGGGACAGGGGACGGCGATCAACTATGGCTACACCTTC.

This clonotype was picked up a small number of times. V is TRBV7-9 and J is TRBJ2-7; D is unresolved. Germline lookup yields CDR1 SEHNR and CDR2 FQNEAQ (reference sequence). The CDR3 spans 14 residues. V was pared by 6 bases and J by 2 bases, with 14 bases between. CDR3 in DNA: TGTGCCAGCAGTCCGGAAAGACACCCCTACGAGCAGTACTTC. It is translated as CASSPERHPYEQYF.

This chain links TRBV27 with TRBJ2-1; D might be TRBD2 (6 bases). Germline V gene data show CDR1 as MNHEY and CDR2 as SMNVEV (reference sequence). The CDR3 sequence is 18 residues long. Trimming stripped 1 base from V and 3 bases from J, with 19 bases between. The CDR3 coding sequence is TGTGCCAGCAGTTTATGGGGGGATCGGGGACCCAGCTACAATGAGCAGTTCTTC. This sequence encodes CASSLWGDRGPSYNEQFF.

This clonotype has only a few counts. The V gene is TRBV7-8, the J gene TRBJ2-1, with D uncertain. This CDR3 has 18 residues. V lost 2 bases and J lost 8, with 25 bases in between. Germline CDR1 and CDR2: SGHVS and FQNEAQ. CDR3: CASSLIGQGIRLKDEQFF. DNA of the CDR3: TGTGCCAGCAGCTTAATCGGGCAAGGTATAAGACTTAAGGATGAGCAGTTCTTC.